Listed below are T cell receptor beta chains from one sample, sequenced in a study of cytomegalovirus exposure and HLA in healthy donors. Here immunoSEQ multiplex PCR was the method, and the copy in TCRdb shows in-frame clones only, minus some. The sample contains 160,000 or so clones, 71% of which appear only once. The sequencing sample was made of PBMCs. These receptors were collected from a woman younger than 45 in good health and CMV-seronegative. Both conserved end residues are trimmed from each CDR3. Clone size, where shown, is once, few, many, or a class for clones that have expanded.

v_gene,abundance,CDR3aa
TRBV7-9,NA,ASSLGGTGNTEAF
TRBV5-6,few,ASSLGSVNYGYT
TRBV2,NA,ASSPGQGVYQPQH
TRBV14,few,ASSQLTFASTEETQY
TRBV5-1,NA,ASSFYPLAGGAGELF
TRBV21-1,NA,ASSKVGDRGNQPQH
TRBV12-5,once,ASGFMAGVSNQPQH
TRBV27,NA,ASRQGVPDTQY
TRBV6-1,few,ASSPGLNTEAF
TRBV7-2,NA,ASSLGGSLGEQF
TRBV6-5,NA,ASAGSFYGYT
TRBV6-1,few,ASRSPEAF
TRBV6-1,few,ASSDGQAYEQY
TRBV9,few,ASTGQGNTEAF
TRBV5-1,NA,ASSQTGTGNEKLF
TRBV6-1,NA,ASAWTQRTGELF
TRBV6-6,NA,ATGASGGASEQF
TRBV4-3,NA,ASSQDWRGGVTSTDTQY
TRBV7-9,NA,ASREEGRGGTQY
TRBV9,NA,ASSPRDGRADTQY
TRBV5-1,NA,ASSSPGTSSGELF
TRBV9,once,ASSEGLAGENNEQF
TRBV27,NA,ASSLGSRQGRGEQY
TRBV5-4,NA,ASSLDTYEQY
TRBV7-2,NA,ASSLRQYSNQPQH
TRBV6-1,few,ASCRSLPDTQY
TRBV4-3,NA,ASSLEGLAGRETQY
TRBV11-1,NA,ASSGEGLAGYTDTQY
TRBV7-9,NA,SSSLLRETQY
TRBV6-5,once,ASSAGGSYNEQF
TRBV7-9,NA,ASSLGTGGISYEQY
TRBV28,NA,ASSTGGGQPQH
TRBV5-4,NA,ASSLTSGGAAVGDTQY
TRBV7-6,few,ASSPQTGDSPLH
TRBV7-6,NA,ASSPVRVIEAF
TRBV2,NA,ASKGQGVSTDTQY
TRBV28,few,ASSFVSGGTYNEQF
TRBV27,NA,ASSLTSGRPNTGELF
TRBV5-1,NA,ASSLLQGEKTEAF
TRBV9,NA,ASSVTPEDGQF